The 23 T cell receptor beta chains reported below all come from one sample, sequenced in a study of CD8+CD57+ T cells in acquired aplastic anemia. TCR beta VDJ and CDR3 were profiled, and genomic DNA was the template. MiXCR, applied by TCRdb to the reads, yields one record per CDR3 protein. The sample consists of 400,000 to 450,000 distinct CDR3 sequences, under 80% of them appearing once. Sequencing input: sorted CD4+, CD8+, or CD8+CD57+ T cells (not recorded which) from PBMCs. These receptors came from a human donor in good health, serving as a control.

CDR3 nucleotide sequence: TGTGCCAGCAGCCGGAACAGTACCTACATGCAGTACTTC. Its translation is CASSRNSTYMQYF. The chain employs TRBV9 and TRBJ2-7; no clear D gene. This CDR3 contains 13 residues. Per germline, CDR1 SGDLS and CDR2 YYNGEE. The ends were cut back, 4 bases at V and 9 bases at J, with 17 bases in the middle. Supplemented by reference TRBV9 and TRBJ2-7, the full variable domain reads DSGVTQTPKHLITATGQRVTLRCSPRSGDLSVYWYQQSLDQGLQFLIQYYNGEERAKGNILERFSAQQFPDLHSELNLSSLELGDSALYFCASSRNSTYMQYFGPGTRLTVT.

The chain couples TRBV5-5 to TRBJ2-3; TRBD2 aligns across 8 bases. Per germline, CDR1 SGHKS and CDR2 YYEKEE (reference sequence). This CDR3 comprises 15 residues. V trimming: 5 bases; J trimming: 4 bases; junction bases outside the gene matches: 9. In DNA, the CDR3 is TGTGCCAGCAGTCTCGGACGGGGGGGGTCAGATACGCAGTATTTT. This encodes CASSLGRGGSDTQYF.

For this clonotype: A read error may produce the germline difference seen at one junction end. This sequence joins TRBV7-2 and TRBJ1-2, with 8 nucleotides matching TRBD1. Germline V gives CDR1 SGHTA, CDR2 FQGNSA. The CDR3 spans 14 residues. The CDR3: CASSLQAPQGARNF. Written as DNA, the CDR3 is TGTGCCAGCAGCTTACAGGCTCCGCAGGGGGCCCGTAACTTC.

The chain carries TRBV7-4 and TRBJ1-2, with 11 positions matching TRBD1. There are 17 residues in the CDR3. Germline CDR1 and CDR2: SGHVT and SQSDAQ. V was clipped by 4 bases and J by 8 bases; unmatched bases: 15. The CDR3 spells CASSSIRGTGGYGGYTF. In DNA form, the CDR3 reads TGTGCCAGCAGCTCCATTCGGGGGACAGGGGGATACGGCGGCTACACCTTC.

As to this clonotype: Relative to the germline gene, one junction end is altered; a read error may explain this. The J gene is TRBJ2-2, the V gene TRBV9; D possibly matches TRBD1 or TRBD2 (5 bases each). This CDR3 is built from 15 residues. CDR1 is SGDLS, CDR2 YYNGEE, per germline. The CDR3 DNA follows: TGTGCCGGCTGCCGGCAGGGTGGTATCTTCGGGGCGCTGTTTTTT. Translating gives CAGCRQGGIFGALFF.

Ten or more counts support this clonotype. The J gene is TRBJ2-7, the V gene TRBV6-2 or TRBV6-3; perhaps TRBD1 as D (5 bases). V lost 8 bases and J lost 5, with 16 bases in between. Germline CDR1 is MNHEY and CDR2 is SVGEGT. The CDR3 has 13 residues. CDR3 amino acids: CASRIQGRDEQYV. In DNA, the CDR3 is TGTGCCAGCCGAATCCAGGGAAGGGACGAGCAGTACGTC.

On this clonotype: A read error may produce the germline difference seen at one junction end. The chain carries TRBV2 and TRBJ2-4; D might be TRBD1 (6 bases). The CDR3 is 15 residues long. The germline V gene has CDR1 SNHLY and CDR2 FYNNEI. CDR3 amino acids: CASSRGPLTKNIRYF. The CDR3 DNA follows: TGTGCCAGCAGCAGGGGACCACTAACCAAAAACATTCGGTACTTC.

This clonotype was seen a single time. The rearrangement joins TRBV7-8 to TRBJ2-7; D ambiguous. The CDR3 is made up of 11 amino acids. V gave up 5 bases and J gave up 4 bases, with 6 bases separating them. Per the germline V gene, CDR1 is SGHVS and CDR2 is FQNEAQ. The CDR3 DNA reads TGTGCCAGCAGCCACAAATACGAGCAGTACTTC. Its protein product is CASSHKYEQYF. Filled out from reference TRBV7-8 and TRBJ2-7, the complete variable domain reads GAGVSQSPRYKVAKRGQDVALRCDPISGHVSLFWYQQALGQGPEFLTYFQNEAQLDKSGLPSDRFFAERPEGSVSTLKIQRTQQEDSAVYLCASSHKYEQYFGPGTRLTVT.

The rearrangement joins TRBV6-5 to TRBJ2-1; D is possibly TRBD2 (7 bases). This CDR3 contains 15 residues. Germline V gene sequence: CDR1 MNHEY, CDR2 SVGAGI. V lost 9 bases and J 4 bases, leaving 19 bases between the germline ends. As DNA, the CDR3 is TGTGCCAGTAATATAGGGGGGGCGTTGTACAATGAGCAGTTCTTC. Residues: CASNIGGALYNEQFF.

V usage is TRBV12-3 or TRBV12-4 and J usage is TRBJ2-2; D uncertain. V lost 7 bases, J lost 5 bases, and 11 bases lay in between. The CDR3 totals 13 residues. CDR3 sequence: CASIQKRTGELFF. CDR3 nucleotides: TGTGCCAGCATCCAAAAAAGAACCGGGGAGCTGTTTTTT.

This clonotype was picked up many times. The chain uses TRBV7-7 and TRBJ2-1, with TRBD2 matching over 14 bases. CDR3 size: 18 residues. From germline, CDR1 is SSHAT and CDR2 FNYEAQ (reference sequence). The V segment lost 5 bases and the J segment 0 bases; nucleotides outside the gene matches: 6. CDR3 DNA: TGTGCCAGCAGCCAGGGACTAGCGGGGGAGAGCTCCTACAATGAGCAGTTCTTC. It encodes CASSQGLAGESSYNEQFF.

Concerning this clonotype itself: It may be a read error: a sequence one base away is much more abundant. Because the CDR3 is missing its conserved closing phenylalanine or tryptophan, this is likely a read error. This sequence joins TRBV5-1 and TRBJ2-5; the match to TRBD2 covers 7 bases. Looked up from germline, CDR1 is SGHRS and CDR2 is YFSETQ. The CDR3 runs to 16 residues. After removal of 3 bases from V and 0 bases from J, the junction contained 8 bases not matched to a gene. CDR3 loop: CASSWGVAGYQETQYL. In DNA form, the CDR3 reads TGCGCCAGCAGCTGGGGAGTAGCGGGCTACCAAGAGACCCAGTACCTC.

The CDR3 DNA reads as TGTGCCAGCAGCCTGCCGACAGGGCACTCTGGAAACACCATATATTTT. This encodes CASSLPTGHSGNTIYF. V is TRBV6-5 and J is TRBJ1-3, with TRBD1 matching over 7 bases. Germline assignment: CDR1 MNHEY and CDR2 SVGAGI. CDR3 length equals 16 residues. V lost 6 bases and J lost 0; bases outside the gene matches: 8.

This rearrangement joins TRBV7-3 to TRBJ2-7, with unresolved D. Looked up from germline, CDR1 is SGHTA and CDR2 is FQGTGA. CDR3 length: 13 residues. Trimming cost V 6 bases and J 5 bases, with 14 bases left between them. The CDR3 is CASRHDRVDEQYF. As DNA, the CDR3 is TGTGCCAGCAGACACGATAGGGTGGACGAGCAGTACTTC.

This clonotype was counted at least ten times. The chain joins TRBV6-4 to TRBJ2-3; D ambiguous. The V end lost 2 bases, the J end lost 0 bases, and 3 bases lay between the germline ends. Germline CDR1 MRHNA, CDR2 SNTAGT. The CDR3 is 13 residues long. The CDR3, as DNA: TGTGCCAGCAGTGACCCGAGCACAGATACGCAGTATTTT. Translating gives CASSDPSTDTQYF.

The chain recombines TRBV7-6 with TRBJ2-7; tentatively, D is TRBD2 (5 bases). Trimming stripped 0 bases from V and 13 bases from J, with 22 bases between. Per germline, CDR1 SGHVS and CDR2 FNYEAQ. This CDR3 is built from 15 residues. The CDR3 protein is CASSLAPGSSEQLYF. The DNA of the CDR3 is TGTGCCAGCAGCTTAGCGCCGGGGAGCAGTGAGCAGCTCTACTTC.

This clonotype appeared once. The junction and the germline gene differ at one end; a read error may be behind it. The V and J genes are TRBV12-3 or TRBV12-4 and TRBJ2-5; D unresolved. The length of the CDR3 is 16 residues. The CDR3 spells CASRAQPSVGQETQYF. CDR3 bases: TGCGCCAGCAGAGCGCAGCCTAGTGTGGGGCAAGAGACCCAGTACTTC.

This chain connects TRBV20-1 to TRBJ1-2; TRBD1 is a possible D gene (5 bases). The V gene lost 5 bases and the J gene lost 2 bases, with 18 bases spanning the gap. CDR1 and CDR2 from the germline V gene are DFQATT and SNEGSKA (reference sequence). The CDR3 totals 15 residues. CDR3 coding DNA: TGCAGTGCTGGGGGGGGGTCAGGCACCAACTATGGCTACACCTTC. It is translated as CSAGGGSGTNYGYTF.

The J gene is TRBJ2-1, the V gene TRBV5-4; no definite D call. CDR1 and CDR2 (germline): SGHNT, YYREEE (reference sequence). V was cut by 0 bases and J by 8 bases, with 12 bases left in between. CDR3 length: 14 amino acids. The DNA of the CDR3 is TGTGCCAGCAGCTTGGCCTTGGGCTTGGATGAGCAGTTCTTC. Its protein is CASSLALGLDEQFF.

V gene TRBV6-2 or TRBV6-3 combines with J gene TRBJ1-2; D may be TRBD1 (5 bases). CDR3 length equals 17 residues. Looked up from germline, CDR1 is MNHEY and CDR2 is SVGEGT. V gave up 6 bases and J gave up 7 bases, with 27 bases separating them. The CDR3 DNA is TGTGCCAGCAGCTTTCGGATTTCTGACAGCAGGGAAGGTGGCTACACCTTC. Translation gives CASSFRISDSREGGYTF.

This clonotype was picked up a small number of times. The genes are TRBV12-5 and TRBJ1-1; 9 nucleotides line up with TRBD1. CDR1 is LGHNT, CDR2 FRNRAP, per germline. The ends lost 0 bases at V and 3 bases at J; junction bases unmatched: 14. The CDR3 contains 19 residues. The CDR3 is CASGLVLGPTGGADTEAFF. The CDR3 DNA reads as TGTGCTAGTGGTTTGGTACTTGGGCCTACAGGGGGCGCGGACACTGAAGCTTTCTTT.

This clonotype appeared many times. With a much larger clone just one base away, this may be a read error. The chain employs TRBV29-1 and TRBJ1-4; TRBD1 aligns across 9 bases. The CDR3 runs 13 residues. The germline V gene has CDR1 SQVTM and CDR2 ANQGSEA. The CDR3, as DNA: TGCAGCGGCGGACAGGGGAGGTATGAAAAACTGCTTTTT. Translated: CSGGQGRYEKLLF. Looking up the rest from reference TRBV29-1 and TRBJ1-4 gives the full variable domain: SAVISQKPSRDICQRGTSLTIQCQVDSQVTMMFWYRQQPGQSLTLIATANQGSEATYESGFVIDKFPISRPNLTFSTLTVSNMSPEDSSIYLCSGGQGRYEKLLFGSGTQLSVL.

J is TRBJ1-2 and V is TRBV7-2; D is possibly TRBD1 (6 bases). CDR3 size: 14 residues. CDR1 and CDR2 from the germline V gene are SGHTA and FQGNSA. The V gene lost 2 bases and the J gene lost 5 bases, with 12 bases spanning the gap. The CDR3 reads CASSLHGQSYGYTF. The CDR3 bases are TGTGCCAGCAGCTTACACGGACAGTCGTATGGCTACACCTTC.